The 16 T cell receptor beta chains presented below share a single source sample, sequenced in a study of T cell responses to AZD1222 COVID-19 vaccine. TCRdb's copy holds only in-frame clones and misses some; the assay was immunoSEQ multiplex PCR. This sample carries about 130,000 clones, approximately 91% of them seen once, and the ten largest clones take 0.9% to 1.2%. Sequenced material: peripheral blood, taken 28 days after the second AZD1222 dose. All receptors come from an adult who received the AZD1222 COVID-19 vaccine.

The chain is built from TRBV28 and TRBJ1-5, with 7 bases lining up with TRBD1. Germline V CDR1 and CDR2: MDHEN, SYDVKM. This CDR3 spans 15 amino acids. The trim removed 5 bases at V and 3 bases at J, leaving 7 bases unmatched. DNA for the CDR3: TGTGCCAGCAGTCCCCGGGACAGACTCAATCAGCCCCAGCATTTT. Translation gives CASSPRDRLNQPQHF.

The J gene is TRBJ2-5, the V gene TRBV7-8; D is unclear. Germline V CDR1 and CDR2: SGHVS, FQNEAQ. Trimming removed 1 base at V and 3 bases at J, with 9 bases between. The CDR3 is made up of 14 amino acids. CDR3 sequence: CASSLVGSKETQYF. The CDR3 DNA sequence: TGTGCCAGCAGCTTAGTAGGAAGTAAAGAGACCCAGTACTTC.

The chain couples TRBV11-2 to TRBJ2-7, with 7 bases matching TRBD1. The CDR3 extends over 12 amino acids. The germline gives CDR1 SGHAT, CDR2 FQNNGV. The J segment lost 8 bases and the V segment lost 1 base, leaving 2 bases of the junction unmatched. CDR3 sequence reads: CASSLGGGQQYF. DNA for the CDR3: TGTGCCAGCAGCTTAGGAGGGGGCCAGCAGTACTTC.

V usage is TRBV20-1 and J usage is TRBJ2-3, with TRBD2 identical over 8 bases. CDR1 DFQATT and CDR2 SNEGSKA come from the germline V gene (reference sequence). After removal of 3 bases from V and 0 bases from J, the junction contained 17 bases not matched to a gene. This CDR3 contains 19 residues. The CDR3, as DNA: TGCAGTGCTAGTGGCTTCCAGAAGGGAGCGGGAGACAGCACAGATACGCAGTATTTT. It specifies CSASGFQKGAGDSTDTQYF.

The chain joins TRBV5-3 to TRBJ1-2; TRBD1 is a possible D gene (6 bases). TRBV5-3 is treated as an ORF (open reading frame) with a function not yet certain. The CDR3 extends over 14 amino acids. V was trimmed by 2 bases and J by 5 bases, leaving 13 bases between them. The CDR3 here is CARSFKQGEYGYTF. The CDR3 DNA is TGTGCCAGAAGCTTTAAACAGGGTGAGTATGGCTACACCTTC.

This clone was recorded only once. The chain carries TRBV6-5 and TRBJ2-1; 8 positions agree with TRBD2. The CDR3 spans 15 residues. V lost 2 bases, J lost 6 bases, and 6 bases stayed unmatched. Germline CDR1 is MNHEY and CDR2 is SVGAGI. CDR3 amino acids: CASSYPGLGVNEQFF. The CDR3 nucleotides read TGTGCCAGCAGTTACCCGGGACTAGGTGTCAATGAGCAGTTCTTC.

The V call is TRBV6-5, the J call TRBJ1-2; a weak D match, TRBD1 (5 bases). CDR1 is MNHEY and CDR2 is SVGAGI in the germline V gene. This CDR3 has 14 residues. V gave up 5 bases and J gave up 5 bases, with 15 bases separating them. The CDR3 sequence is CASSTGGGTYGYTF. The CDR3 bases are TGTGCCAGCAGTACCGGGGGTGGGACGTATGGCTACACCTTC.

This chain joins TRBV5-1 and TRBJ2-1; 9 nucleotides match TRBD1. This CDR3 comprises 16 residues. Germline V gene sequence: CDR1 SGHRS, CDR2 YFSETQ. V lost 4 bases, J lost 9 bases, and 14 bases stayed unmatched. CDR3 protein: CASSPGTGLEFGEQFF. The CDR3 coding sequence is TGCGCCAGCAGCCCCGGGACAGGGCTGGAGTTTGGTGAGCAGTTCTTC.

This clone appeared once. The chain has TRBV6-5 and TRBJ1-1, with a possible D match to TRBD1 (5 bases). Trimming pared 2 bases from V and 11 bases from J, leaving 18 bases between. Germline loops: CDR1 MNHEY, CDR2 SVGAGI. The CDR3 loop spans 14 amino acids. Here the CDR3 DNA reads TGTGCCAGCAGTTACGAAGGAAGTTTACGGGGGGCTTTCTTT. Encoded protein: CASSYEGSLRGAFF.

CDR3 nucleotides: TGTGCCAGCAGTGCCTCAGGGAATCAGCCCCAGCATTTT. Encoded protein: CASSASGNQPQHF. The chain uses TRBV6-4 and TRBJ1-5; possible D gene TRBD1, 5 bases. The CDR3 sequence is 13 residues long. Germline lookup yields CDR1 MRHNA and CDR2 SNTAGT. V lost 4 bases and J 4 bases, leaving 8 bases between the germline ends.

The J gene is TRBJ2-3, the V gene TRBV11-1; possibly TRBD1 for D (6 bases). CDR1 and CDR2 (germline): SGHAT, FQDESV (reference sequence). The CDR3 is made up of 16 amino acids. Deletions cut 5 bases from V and 2 bases from J, with 17 bases between. The CDR3 reads CASSQGLTGSTDTQYF. The CDR3 DNA sequence: TGTGCCAGCAGCCAAGGCTTGACAGGTTCCACAGATACGCAGTATTTT.

V gene TRBV3-1 (or the pseudogene TRBV3-2) combines with J gene TRBJ1-3, with 7 bases matching TRBD1. Germline assignment: CDR1 LGHDT and CDR2 YNNKEL (reference sequence). V dropped 4 bases and J dropped 0; count of bases not matched to a gene: 3. CDR3 length equals 15 residues. CDR3 coding DNA: TGTGCCAGCAGCCCACAGGGGTTCTCTGGAAACACCATATATTTT. Translating it yields CASSPQGFSGNTIYF.

This clone occurred a few times. The rearrangement uses TRBV6-5 and TRBJ2-2, with 8 bases that match TRBD2. This CDR3 has 15 residues. V shed 6 bases, J shed 4 bases, and the junction held 7 bases outside the gene matches. The germline V gene encodes CDR1 MNHEY and CDR2 SVGAGI. This CDR3 is CASRSGGPITGELFF. The CDR3 DNA sequence: TGTGCCAGCAGGTCGGGAGGGCCAATCACCGGGGAGCTGTTTTTT.

This CDR3 is CASSIAYGQRSYEQYF. DNA of the CDR3: TGTGCCAGTAGTATAGCCTACGGGCAGCGATCCTACGAGCAGTACTTC. The J gene is TRBJ2-7, the V gene TRBV19; D unclear. The CDR3 runs 16 residues. V lost 1 base to trimming and J lost 1 base, with 14 bases between them. CDR1 LNHDA and CDR2 SQIVND come from the germline V gene (reference sequence).

The chain uses TRBV28 and TRBJ2-7; 11 nucleotides line up with TRBD2. Germline trimming cut 5 bases from V and 4 bases from J; bases unmatched to any gene: 7. Per germline, CDR1 MDHEN and CDR2 SYDVKM. This CDR3 is built from 15 residues. The CDR3 sequence: CASSPGTSGYYEQYF. CDR3 bases: TGTGCCAGCAGTCCTGGGACTAGCGGTTATTACGAGCAGTACTTC.

This sequence joins TRBV11-3 and TRBJ2-7; D uncertain. V was cut by 5 bases and J by 5 bases, with 13 bases left in between. The CDR3 extends over 13 amino acids. Germline V gene data show CDR1 as SGHNT and CDR2 as YENEEA. The CDR3 here is CASSPGGNDEQYF. For the CDR3, the DNA is TGTGCCAGCAGCCCGGGTGGAAACGACGAGCAGTACTTC.